This T cell receptor beta chain was obtained from a study of OX40 agonist ivuxolimab in advanced cancers. Profiling relied on immunoSEQ multiplex PCR, and the TCRdb table lists in-frame clones only, not all of them. Of 25,000 to 35,000 clones listed, more than 70% are singletons. CDR3 length: 13 residues. From germline, CDR1 is MNHEY and CDR2 SVGAGI. Trimming removed 2 bases at V and 4 bases at J, with 8 bases between. This sequence joins TRBV6-5 and TRBJ1-2; D is uncertain. Specimen: CD4+ or CD8+ T cells sorted from blood, collected in a trial of the OX40 agonist ivuxolimab. The clonotype was recovered from an adult with an advanced solid tumor such as melanoma, head and neck, liver or kidney cancer. CDR3 in amino acids: CASSYEPFYGYTF. DNA for the CDR3: TGTGCCAGCAGTTACGAGCCTTTCTATGGCTACACCTTC.